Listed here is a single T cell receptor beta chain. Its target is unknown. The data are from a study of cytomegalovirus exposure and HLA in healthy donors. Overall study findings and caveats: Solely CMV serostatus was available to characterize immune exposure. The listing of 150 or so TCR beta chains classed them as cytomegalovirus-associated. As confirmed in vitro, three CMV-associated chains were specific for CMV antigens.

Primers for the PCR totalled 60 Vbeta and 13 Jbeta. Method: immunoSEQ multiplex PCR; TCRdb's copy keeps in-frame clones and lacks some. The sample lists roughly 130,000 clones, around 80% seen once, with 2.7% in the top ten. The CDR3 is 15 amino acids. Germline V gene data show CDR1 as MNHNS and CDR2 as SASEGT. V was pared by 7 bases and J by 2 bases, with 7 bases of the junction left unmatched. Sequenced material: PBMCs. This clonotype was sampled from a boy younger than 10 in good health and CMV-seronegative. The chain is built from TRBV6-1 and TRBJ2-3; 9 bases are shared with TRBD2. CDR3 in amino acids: CASTHLAGTTDTQYF. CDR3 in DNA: TGTGCCAGCACCCATCTAGCGGGGACCACAGATACGCAGTATTTT.